Following are 14 T cell receptor beta chains from one sample sequenced in a study of OX40 agonist ivuxolimab in advanced cancers. Sequencing was performed with immunoSEQ multiplex PCR; in TCRdb, only in-frame clones are kept and a portion is missing. The repertoire consists of 40,000 to 45,000 clones, with about 88% occurring once and the leading ten covering 13%. The sample here was CD4+ or CD8+ T cells sorted from blood, taken in a trial of the OX40 agonist ivuxolimab. These receptors all stem from an adult with an advanced solid tumor such as melanoma, head and neck, liver or kidney cancer.

The chain uses TRBV5-6 and TRBJ1-6; D uncertain. The length of the CDR3 is 15 residues. V was clipped by 2 bases and J by 4 bases, with 10 bases between them. Germline CDR1 and CDR2: SGHDT and YYEEEE. The DNA of the CDR3 is TGTGCCAGCAGCTTTTTCGGCAGATATAATTCACCCCTCCACTTT. This codes for CASSFFGRYNSPLHF.

The genes are TRBV5-4 and TRBJ2-5, with D possibly matching TRBD2 (6 bases). The length of the CDR3 is 16 residues. Trimming took 3 bases from V and 9 from J, leaving 24 bases between them. Looked up from germline, CDR1 is SGHNT and CDR2 is YYREEE (reference sequence). Here the CDR3 DNA reads TGTGCCAGCAGCTCCCTTGCGGAGGGCCCCAGGAGGGCCCAGTACTTC. Translation gives CASSSLAEGPRRAQYF. Variable domain in full (rest from reference TRBV5-4 and TRBJ2-5): ETGVTQSPTHLIKTRGQQVTLRCSSQSGHNTVSWYQQALGQGPQFIFQYYREEENGRGNFPPRFSGLQFPNYSSELNVNALELDDSALYLCASSSLAEGPRRAQYFGPGTRLLVL.

V and J are TRBV18 and TRBJ2-7; 7 nucleotides match TRBD1. CDR1 KGHSH and CDR2 LQKENI come from the germline V gene. The CDR3 runs to 17 residues. J lost 3 bases, V lost 3 bases, and 14 bases had no gene match. The CDR3 reads CASSPGAYIGQDYEQYF. The CDR3 region has the DNA TGTGCCAGCTCACCTGGAGCTTACATTGGACAGGACTACGAGCAGTACTTC.

The V call is TRBV10-2, the J call TRBJ2-3; no definite D call. V was pared by 2 bases and J by 7 bases, with 10 bases between. This CDR3 spans 13 amino acids. Germline V gene sequence: CDR1 WSHSY, CDR2 SAAADI. This CDR3 reads CASSEGRANTQYF. The CDR3 bases are TGCGCCAGCAGTGAGGGACGCGCGAATACGCAGTATTTT.

The table lists this clone with a few counts. The chain uses TRBV30 and TRBJ1-1; 7 bases agree with TRBD1. V lost 8 bases to trimming and J lost 3 bases; unmatched junction nucleotides: 9. Germline CDR1 reads GTSNPN; CDR2 reads SVGIG (reference sequence). CDR3 length: 13 residues. The CDR3 DNA is TGTGCCGCAGGACAGGAGTCATACACTGAAGCTTTCTTT. The encoded protein is CAAGQESYTEAFF.

J is TRBJ2-1 and V is TRBV6-6; TRBD1 aligns across 7 bases. Germline V gene sequence: CDR1 MNHNY, CDR2 SVGAGI (reference sequence). The CDR3 contains 15 residues. J lost 1 base, V lost 5 bases, and 5 bases had no gene match. CDR3 region: CASSRNRGSYNEQFF. As DNA, the CDR3 is TGTGCCAGCAGTAGAAACAGGGGTTCCTACAATGAGCAGTTCTTC.

The chain has TRBV7-2 and TRBJ2-1, with TRBD2 as a possible D gene (6 bases). Trimming removed 5 bases from V and 0 bases from J, with 14 bases in between. Germline V gene sequence: CDR1 SGHTA, CDR2 FQGNSA. The CDR3 loop spans 16 amino acids. CDR3 DNA sequence: TGTGCCAGCAGCCATGCGGGGACGAGCTCCTACAATGAGCAGTTCTTC. It encodes CASSHAGTSSYNEQFF.

The chain joins TRBV5-6 to TRBJ2-5; D gene unclear. This CDR3 has 14 amino acids. CDR1 is SGHDT, CDR2 YYEEEE, per germline. V was cut by 0 bases and J by 5 bases, with 11 bases left in between. For the CDR3, the DNA is TGTGCCAGCAGCTTGGTTCTCCCCTTGGAGACCCAGTACTTC. This sequence encodes CASSLVLPLETQYF.

The chain carries TRBV7-9 and TRBJ2-3; TRBD1 or TRBD2 may be the D gene (5 bases each). Germline V gene lookup returns CDR1 SEHNR and CDR2 FQNEAQ (reference sequence). V lost 0 bases and J lost 4, with 17 bases in between. The CDR3 length is 17 residues. The CDR3 nucleotides read TGTGCCAGCAGCTTAGCGGTGACTACCGGGGCCCCAGATACGCAGTATTTT. The encoded protein is CASSLAVTTGAPDTQYF.

This rearrangement joins TRBV6-1 to TRBJ1-5; 8 bases are a match to TRBD1. Germline V gene sequence: CDR1 MNHNS, CDR2 SASEGT. The CDR3 is 15 residues long. V dropped 5 bases and J dropped 0; count of bases not matched to a gene: 3. The CDR3 coding sequence is TGTGCCAGCAGTTTACAGGGGGGTAGCAATCAGCCCCAGCATTTT. This sequence encodes CASSLQGGSNQPQHF.

This clone was seen only once. The rearrangement links TRBV5-1 to TRBJ2-1; TRBD1 agrees at 7 bases. With V trimmed by 6 bases and J by 7 bases, 25 bases remained unmatched. The CDR3 consists of 19 residues. Per the germline V gene, CDR1 is SGHRS and CDR2 is YFSETQ. CDR3 sequence (DNA): TGCGCCAGCACCTCCCTCCAAGGGGCGCGGGCAGGGGGTACGAATGAGCAGTTCTTC. It specifies CASTSLQGARAGGTNEQFF.

The rearrangement links TRBV11-2 to TRBJ2-5, with D uncertain. Germline V CDR1 and CDR2: SGHAT, FQNNGV. V was pared by 3 bases and J by 8 bases, with 22 bases between. This CDR3 contains 16 residues. The CDR3 nucleotides are TGTGCCAGCAGCTTTGCCAGAGGATCCCCCCAAGGAACCCAGTACTTC. Amino acids: CASSFARGSPQGTQYF.

The chain uses TRBV7-9 and TRBJ2-5, with D possibly TRBD1 on 6 matching bases. The CDR3 is 16 amino acids. Trimming took 1 base from V and 2 from J, leaving 14 bases between them. Germline V lookup: CDR1 SEHNR, CDR2 FQNEAQ (reference sequence). CDR3 DNA sequence: TGTGCCAGCAGCTTAGTTCCAGGGGCGAAACAAGAGACCCAGTACTTC. This codes for CASSLVPGAKQETQYF. The whole variable domain, filled in from reference TRBV7-9 and TRBJ2-5, reads DTGVSQNPRHKITKRGQNVTFRCDPISEHNRLYWYRQTLGQGPEFLTYFQNEAQLEKSRLLSDRFSAERPKGSFSTLEIQRTEQGDSAMYLCASSLVPGAKQETQYFGPGTRLLVL.

The chain carries TRBV2 and TRBJ1-2, with D possibly matching TRBD1 (5 bases). V was shortened by 4 bases and J by 3 bases, with 9 bases between the two germline ends. The CDR3 spans 13 residues. Germline CDR1 and CDR2: SNHLY and FYNNEI. CDR3 amino acids: CASSGQGDYGYTF. CDR3 coding DNA: TGTGCCAGCAGTGGTCAGGGTGACTATGGCTACACCTTC.